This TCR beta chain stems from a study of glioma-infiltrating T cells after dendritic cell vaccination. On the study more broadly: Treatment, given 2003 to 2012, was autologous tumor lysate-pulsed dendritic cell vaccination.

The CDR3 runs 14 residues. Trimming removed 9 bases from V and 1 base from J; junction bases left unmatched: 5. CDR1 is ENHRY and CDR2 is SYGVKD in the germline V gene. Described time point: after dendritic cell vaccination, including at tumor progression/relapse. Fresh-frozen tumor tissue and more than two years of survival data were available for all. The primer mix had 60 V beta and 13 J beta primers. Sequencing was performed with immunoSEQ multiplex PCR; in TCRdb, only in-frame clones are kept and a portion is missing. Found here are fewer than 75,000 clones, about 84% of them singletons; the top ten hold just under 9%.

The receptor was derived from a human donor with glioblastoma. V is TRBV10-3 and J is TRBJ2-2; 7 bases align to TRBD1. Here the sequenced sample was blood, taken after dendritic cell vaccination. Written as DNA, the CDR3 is TGTGCCATTCGGGACAGTCAGAACACCGGGGAGCTGTTTTTT. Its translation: CAIRDSQNTGELFF.